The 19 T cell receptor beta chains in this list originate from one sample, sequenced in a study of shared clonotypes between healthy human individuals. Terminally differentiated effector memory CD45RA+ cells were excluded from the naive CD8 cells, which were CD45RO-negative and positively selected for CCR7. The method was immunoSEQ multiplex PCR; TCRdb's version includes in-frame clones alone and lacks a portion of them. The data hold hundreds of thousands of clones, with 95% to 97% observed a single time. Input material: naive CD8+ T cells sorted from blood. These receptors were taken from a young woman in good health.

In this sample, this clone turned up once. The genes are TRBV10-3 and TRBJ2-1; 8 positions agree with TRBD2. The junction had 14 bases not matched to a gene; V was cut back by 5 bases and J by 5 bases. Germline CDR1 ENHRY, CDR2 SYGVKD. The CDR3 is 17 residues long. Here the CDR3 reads CAISFTGSSGYNNEQFF. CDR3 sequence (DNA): TGTGCCATCAGTTTTACAGGGTCTAGCGGGTATAACAATGAGCAGTTCTTC.

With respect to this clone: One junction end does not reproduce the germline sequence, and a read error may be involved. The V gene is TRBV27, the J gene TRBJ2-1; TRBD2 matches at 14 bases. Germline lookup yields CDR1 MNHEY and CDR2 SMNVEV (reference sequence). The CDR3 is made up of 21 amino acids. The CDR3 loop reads CASSFYPPGLAGESTYSEQFF. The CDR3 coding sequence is TGTGCCAGCAGTTTTTATCCCCCGGGACTAGCGGGAGAAAGCACTTACAGTGAGCAGTTCTTC.

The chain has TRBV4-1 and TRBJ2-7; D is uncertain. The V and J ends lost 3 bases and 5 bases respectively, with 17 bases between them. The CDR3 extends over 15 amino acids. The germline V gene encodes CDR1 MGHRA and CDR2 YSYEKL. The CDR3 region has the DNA TGCGCCAGCAGCCATTTTTCATCAGGAAATGACGAGCAGTACTTC. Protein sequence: CASSHFSSGNDEQYF.

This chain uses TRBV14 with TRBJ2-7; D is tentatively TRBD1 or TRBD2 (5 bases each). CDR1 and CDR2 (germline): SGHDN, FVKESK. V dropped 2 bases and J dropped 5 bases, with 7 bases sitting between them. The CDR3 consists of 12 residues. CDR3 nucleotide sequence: TGTGCCAGCAGCCAAACGGGACACGAGCAGTACTTC. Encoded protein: CASSQTGHEQYF.

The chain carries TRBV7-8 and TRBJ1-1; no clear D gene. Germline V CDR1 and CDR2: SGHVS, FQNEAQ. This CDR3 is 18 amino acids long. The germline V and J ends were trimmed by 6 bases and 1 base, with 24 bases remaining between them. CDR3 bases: TGTGCCAGCAGTCCCCATCGAACGTGGGAGGTCCCGAACACTGAAGCTTTCTTT. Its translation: CASSPHRTWEVPNTEAFF.

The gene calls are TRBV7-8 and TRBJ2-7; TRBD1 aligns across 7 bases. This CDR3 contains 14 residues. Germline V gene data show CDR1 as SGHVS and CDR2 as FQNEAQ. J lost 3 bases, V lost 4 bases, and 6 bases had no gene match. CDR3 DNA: TGTGCCAGCAGCTCTTGGACAGGTGACTACGAGCAGTACTTC. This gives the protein CASSSWTGDYEQYF.

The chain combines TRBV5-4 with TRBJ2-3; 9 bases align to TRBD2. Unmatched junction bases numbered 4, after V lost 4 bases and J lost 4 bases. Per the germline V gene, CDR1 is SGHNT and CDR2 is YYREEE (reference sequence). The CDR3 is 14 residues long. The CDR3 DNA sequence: TGTGCCAGCAGCCAGAGGACTAGCGCAGATACGCAGTATTTT. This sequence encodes CASSQRTSADTQYF. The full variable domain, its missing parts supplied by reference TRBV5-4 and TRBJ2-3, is ETGVTQSPTHLIKTRGQQVTLRCSSQSGHNTVSWYQQALGQGPQFIFQYYREEENGRGNFPPRFSGLQFPNYSSELNVNALELDDSALYLCASSQRTSADTQYFGPGTRLTVL.

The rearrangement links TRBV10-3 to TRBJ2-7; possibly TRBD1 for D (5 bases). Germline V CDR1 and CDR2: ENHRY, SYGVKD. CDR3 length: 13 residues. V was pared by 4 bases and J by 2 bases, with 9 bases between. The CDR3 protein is CAISGGLTYEQYF. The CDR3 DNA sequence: TGTGCCATCAGTGGGGGCTTAACCTACGAGCAGTACTTC.

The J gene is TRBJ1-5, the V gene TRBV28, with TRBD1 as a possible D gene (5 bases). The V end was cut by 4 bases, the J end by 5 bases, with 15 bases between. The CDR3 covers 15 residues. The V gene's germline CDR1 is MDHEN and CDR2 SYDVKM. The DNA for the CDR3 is TGTGCCAGCAGTTCCATTGGAGGGGAGTATCAGCCCCAGCATTTT. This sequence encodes CASSSIGGEYQPQHF. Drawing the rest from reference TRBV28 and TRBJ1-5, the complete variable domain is DVKVTQSSRYLVKRTGEKVFLECVQDMDHENMFWYRQDPGLGLRLIYFSYDVKMKEKGDIPEGYSVSREKKERFSLILESASTNQTSMYLCASSSIGGEYQPQHFGDGTRLSIL.

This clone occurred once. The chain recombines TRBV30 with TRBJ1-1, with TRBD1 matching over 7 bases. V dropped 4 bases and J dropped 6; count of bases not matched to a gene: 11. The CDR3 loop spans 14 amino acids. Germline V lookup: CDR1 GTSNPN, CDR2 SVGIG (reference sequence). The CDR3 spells CAWNGRGPDAEAFF. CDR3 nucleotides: TGTGCCTGGAACGGAAGGGGGCCTGACGCTGAAGCTTTCTTT.

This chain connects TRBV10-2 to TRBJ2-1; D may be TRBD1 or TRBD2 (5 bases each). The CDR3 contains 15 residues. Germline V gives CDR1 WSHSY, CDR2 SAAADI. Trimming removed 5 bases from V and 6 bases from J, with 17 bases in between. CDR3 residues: CASSRLQGGSNEQFF. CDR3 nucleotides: TGCGCCAGCAGTCGCCTCCAGGGCGGGTCCAATGAGCAGTTCTTC.

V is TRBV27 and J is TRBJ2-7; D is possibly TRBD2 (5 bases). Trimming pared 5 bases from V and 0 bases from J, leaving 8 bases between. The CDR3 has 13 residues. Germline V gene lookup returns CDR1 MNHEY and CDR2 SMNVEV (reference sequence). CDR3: CASSHGISYEQYF. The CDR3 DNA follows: TGTGCCAGCAGTCACGGGATCTCCTACGAGCAGTACTTC.

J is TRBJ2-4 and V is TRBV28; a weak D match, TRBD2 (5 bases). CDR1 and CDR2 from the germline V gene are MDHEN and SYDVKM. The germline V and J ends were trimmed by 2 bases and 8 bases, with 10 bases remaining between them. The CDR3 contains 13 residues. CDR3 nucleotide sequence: TGTGCCAGCAGTTTACGGGGTCAGGACATTCAGTACTTC. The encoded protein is CASSLRGQDIQYF.

In DNA, the CDR3 is TGTGCCAGCCGGAACCCCGGCGGCAAGAACACCGGGGAGCTGTTTTTT. It is translated as CASRNPGGKNTGELFF. This chain connects TRBV28 to TRBJ2-2; D is undetermined. The germline V and J ends were trimmed by 8 bases and 1 base, with 17 bases remaining between them. The CDR3 has 16 amino acids. The germline CDR1 and CDR2 sequences are MDHEN and SYDVKM.

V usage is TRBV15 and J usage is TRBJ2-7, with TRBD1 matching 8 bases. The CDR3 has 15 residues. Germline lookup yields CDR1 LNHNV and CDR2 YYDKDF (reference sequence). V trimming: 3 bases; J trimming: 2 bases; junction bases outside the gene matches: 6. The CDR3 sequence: CATSSTGQGAYEQYF. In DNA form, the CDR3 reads TGTGCCACCAGCAGTACAGGACAGGGTGCCTACGAGCAGTACTTC.

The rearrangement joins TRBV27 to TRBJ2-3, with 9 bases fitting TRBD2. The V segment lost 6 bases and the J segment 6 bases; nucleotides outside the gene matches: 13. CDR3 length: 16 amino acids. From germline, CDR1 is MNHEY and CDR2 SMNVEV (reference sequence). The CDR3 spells CASRGLAGGPEDTQYF. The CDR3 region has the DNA TGTGCCAGCAGGGGACTAGCCGGCGGCCCTGAGGATACGCAGTATTTT.

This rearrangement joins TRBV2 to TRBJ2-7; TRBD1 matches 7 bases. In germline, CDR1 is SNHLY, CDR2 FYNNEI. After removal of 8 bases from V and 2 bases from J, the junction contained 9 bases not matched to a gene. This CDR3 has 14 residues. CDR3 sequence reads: CASQGDSSPYEQYF. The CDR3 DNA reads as TGTGCCAGCCAAGGGGACAGTTCACCCTACGAGCAGTACTTC.

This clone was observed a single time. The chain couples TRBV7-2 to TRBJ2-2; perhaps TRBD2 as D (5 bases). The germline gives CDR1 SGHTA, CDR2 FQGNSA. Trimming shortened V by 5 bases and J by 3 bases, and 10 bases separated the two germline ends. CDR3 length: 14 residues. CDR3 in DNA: TGTGCCAGCAGCCCCTGGGGAGACACCGGGGAGCTGTTTTTT. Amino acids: CASSPWGDTGELFF. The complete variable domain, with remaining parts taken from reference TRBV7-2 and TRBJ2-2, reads GAGVSQSPSNKVTEKGKDVELRCDPISGHTALYWYRQSLGQGLEFLIYFQGNSAPDKSGLPSDRFSAERTGGSVSTLTIQRTQQEDSAVYLCASSPWGDTGELFFGEGSRLTVL.

CDR3 DNA: TGTGCCACCAGCAGAGATTGGACTAGCGGGCGCACAGATACGCAGTATTTT. This sequence encodes CATSRDWTSGRTDTQYF. The rearrangement joins TRBV15 to TRBJ2-3; 11 positions agree with TRBD2. CDR1 and CDR2 (germline): LNHNV, YYDKDF (reference sequence). This CDR3 has 17 residues. J was trimmed by 1 base and V by 0 bases; bases with no gene match: 3.